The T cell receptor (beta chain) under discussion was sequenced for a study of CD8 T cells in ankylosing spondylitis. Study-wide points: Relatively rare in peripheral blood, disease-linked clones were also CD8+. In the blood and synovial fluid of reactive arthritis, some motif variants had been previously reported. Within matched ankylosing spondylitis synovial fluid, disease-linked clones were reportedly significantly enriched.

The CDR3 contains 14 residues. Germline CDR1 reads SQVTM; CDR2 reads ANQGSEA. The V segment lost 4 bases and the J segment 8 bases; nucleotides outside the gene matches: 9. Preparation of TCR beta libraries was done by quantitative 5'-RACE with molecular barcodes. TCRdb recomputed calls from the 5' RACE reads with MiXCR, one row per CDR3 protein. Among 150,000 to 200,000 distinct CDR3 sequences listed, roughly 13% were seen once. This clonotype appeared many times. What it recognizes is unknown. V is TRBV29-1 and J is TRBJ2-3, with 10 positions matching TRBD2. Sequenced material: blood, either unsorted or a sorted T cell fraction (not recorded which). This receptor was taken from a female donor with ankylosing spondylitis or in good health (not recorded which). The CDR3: CSVVHLAGGGTQYF. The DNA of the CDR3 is TGCAGCGTTGTGCATTTAGCGGGAGGAGGTACGCAGTATTTT.